The present T cell receptor (beta chain) was sequenced within a study of identical twins (dated by TCRdb to the mid-2010s). Broadly, across the study: TCR alpha and beta repertoires from monozygotic twins, unrelated adults of various ages and cord blood were deep-sequenced to test whether fetal clonotypes persist. Replicate twin experiments were performed at different times using different library preparation protocols to rule out contamination.

As encoded in the germline V gene, CDR1 is KGHSH while CDR2 is LQKENI. Relative to germline, V is 3 bases shorter and J is 5 bases shorter, with 14 bases between their ends. The CDR3, cysteine through phenylalanine, is 14 amino acids long. The only DNA kept is the CDR3, 42 bases in frame from the first base. This clonotype showed up many times. Its specific antigen is unknown. It has no much larger one-base neighbor in the sample; base qualities were not kept. Every donor in the study was a healthy Caucasian. The twin cohort comprised three pairs of female monozygotic twins, all aged about 18 to 29 years. Miltenyi CD45RO+ enrichment and human naive T-cell isolation kits were used to isolate memory (CD45RO+) and naive T cells from PBMC. Beyond this particular receptor, the publication reports: Out-of-frame TCR alpha sequences shared between twins showed an excess of low generation-probability sequences compared with coincidental sharing between unrelated individuals. Zero-insertion analyses could be partly confounded by invariant T cells such as MAIT and iNKT, although diverse VJ usage argued against such confounding for most clonotypes. Fewer insertions were carried by abundant cord blood beta clonotypes, a similar but weaker trend appeared in young adult naive repertoires, and no such trend appeared in memory repertoires. In monozygotic twins, out-of-frame TCR alpha sharing was systematically underestimated by recombination models, although the models agreed with sharing between unrelated individuals. A weaker excess of twin sharing was found in beta out-of-frame sequences because the signal-to-noise ratio was lowered by fewer shared sequences. Because the same donors could not be followed over many years, the conclusions depended on cross-sectional statistical analysis.

Receptors were amplified or captured by 5' RACE. For sequencing, an Illumina HiSeq 2000 was employed. A universal primer binding site was introduced by template switching, and a unique molecular identifier was present in the final cDNA, enabling accurate counting of TCR cDNA molecules. Specific primers in the conserved constant-segment region were used to synthesize first-strand cDNA for the TCR alpha and beta chains. To control for contamination, every cDNA library carried two barcodes: a SMART-Mk sample barcode plus Illumina barcodes. TruSeq adapter sequences and Illumina sample barcodes were added in two successive PCR steps. Sequencing of the TCR alpha and beta cDNA libraries was done on the Illumina HiSeq platform using custom primers. As for the authors' bioinformatics: Unique molecular identifiers were extracted from raw reads with MiGEC, and CDR3 positions were determined with MiXCR. For each individual, recombination models were inferred using an EM algorithm with the repgenHMM and IGoR tools. Shared clonotype analysis was performed with the tcR package in R, normalizing sharing by the product of cloneset sizes. To study raw recombination free of thymic and clonal selection effects, out-of-frame nonproductive sequences were analyzed. TCRdb applied fastp at Q25 and MiXCR to the public reads, then kept only in-frame beta chains. CDR3 protein duplicates are merged, each entry listing the most common genes and DNA. None of the V and J calls come from the authors' own analysis; TCRdb made them. For this sample there are under 250,000 distinct CDR3 sequences; roughly 13% appear just once. Clones ranked in the top ten supply around 4% of the sample.

This sample also belongs to another study, concerning yellow fever vaccine responses in identical twins. Looking at the second paper: The T cell response to vaccination in identical twins was reported by the authors to appear partly convergent and partly personalized. Focusing on identical twins, the study followed the T cell clones that responded to the vaccine, and did so with precision.

This clonotype originated in a woman aged 18-29 years in good health. Recombination connected TRBV18 to TRBJ2-7; TRBD2 is perhaps the D gene, given 7 matching bases. Sample: memory (CD45RO+) T cells sorted from blood. What this sample's cell subset or site label stands for: CD45RO+ enriched T cells. The nucleotide sequence reads as follows: TGTGCCAGCTCACCTGGCGGGGGCATCGACGAGCAGTACTTC. It is translated as CASSPGGGIDEQYF.